The TCR beta chain described here comes from a study of CD8 T cells in Susac syndrome. Study-wide points: TCR sequencing and HLA analysis covered a relatively small number of individuals.

TCR beta sequences were obtained from blood CD8+ and CD4+ T cells. About this clonotype itself: The antigen remains unidentified.

Random hexamers primed reverse transcription of about 0.5 to 1 ug RNA. TCR beta CDR3 was amplified by immunoSEQ covering 54 Vbeta and 13 Jbeta. MiXCR, applied by TCRdb to the immunoSEQ multiplex PCR reads, yields one record per CDR3 protein. The repertoire includes a few hundred thousand distinct CDR3 sequences, 92% of them detected once, and 0.1% to 0.15% sits in the top ten. Trimming stripped 1 base from V and 0 bases from J, with 5 bases between. Germline CDR1 reads LGHDT; CDR2 reads YNNKEL (reference sequence). The CDR3 has 14 amino acids. The receptor's source is a human donor with multiple sclerosis. V usage is TRBV3-1 and J usage is TRBJ2-3, with unresolved D. Sequencing used CD8+ T cells from PBMCs. The CDR3 region is CASSQVVSTDTQYF. CDR3 coding DNA: TGTGCCAGCAGCCAAGTGGTTAGCACAGATACGCAGTATTTT.